Listed below are T cell receptor beta chains from one sample, sequenced in a study of OX40 agonist ivuxolimab in advanced cancers. TCRdb's copy holds only in-frame clones and misses some; the assay was immunoSEQ multiplex PCR. The top ten clones hold about 0.4% of a sample with tens of thousands of clones, roughly 90% of them seen once. The input for sequencing was CD4+ or CD8+ T cells sorted from blood, taken in a trial of the OX40 agonist ivuxolimab. The source of these receptors is an adult with an advanced solid tumor such as melanoma, head and neck, liver or kidney cancer. Each CDR3 is given with its conserved first and last residue. D genes are given only for firm matches. Some rows mark clone size as missing; the rest say once, few, many or name a class of expanded clone.

TGTGCCAGCAGCGTTGGTTCCGGGACTAGCGGGAGCTATGAGCAGTTCTTC	CASSVGSGTSGSYEQFF	TRBD2	.	TRBJ2-1	TRBV9
TGCGCCAGCAGCTTGGGTGAGAACACTGAAGCTTTCTTT	CASSLGENTEAFF	.	.	TRBJ1-1	TRBV5-1
TGTGCCAGCAGTGCAGGAGGGGGATGGACTGAAGCTTTCTTT	CASSAGGGWTEAFF	.	.	TRBJ1-1	TRBV6-1
TGTGCCAGCAGCCTAACTAGTAGGCAAGAGACCCAGTACTTC	CASSLTSRQETQYF	.	.	TRBJ2-5	TRBV5-6
TGTGCCAGCAGCGTAGTGACTAAGAGGGGCGGGGAGACCCAGTACTTC	CASSVVTKRGGETQYF	.	.	TRBJ2-5	TRBV9
TGTGCCTGGACAAATGGGGGTAATCAGCCCCAGCATTTT	CAWTNGGNQPQHF	.	.	TRBJ1-5	TRBV30
TGTGCCAGCAGCTCCAAACAGGGGGCGCGTCGAAATGAGCAGTTCTTC	CASSSKQGARRNEQFF	TRBD1	.	TRBJ2-1	TRBV11-2
TGTGCCAGCAGCTTGGGTTCAGGGACCCTGAACACTGAAGCTTTCTTT	CASSLGSGTLNTEAFF	.	.	TRBJ1-1	TRBV5-4
TGTGCCAGCACCCCTAATGGGGTGGCTGGAAACACCATATATTTT	CASTPNGVAGNTIYF	.	.	TRBJ1-3	TRBV7-2
TGTGCCAGCAGCTCCTCTCTAGGGAGCGAGCAGTACTTC	CASSSSLGSEQYF	.	few	TRBJ2-7	TRBV11-2
TGTGCCATCAGCCAACTAGCGGGAGACTCCTACAATGAGCAGTTCTTC	CAISQLAGDSYNEQFF	TRBD2	.	TRBJ2-1	TRBV10-3
TGTGCCAGCCTCACCCCCCCGGGACAGTATCCCACTGAAGCTTTCTTT	CASLTPPGQYPTEAFF	TRBD1	.	TRBJ1-1	TRBV6-6
TGTGCCAGCTCACCACCGCGGGCTACACCAGGCGAGACCCAGTACTTC	CASSPPRATPGETQYF	.	.	TRBJ2-5	TRBV18
TGTGCCAGCAGCGGAGCGGGTCGCGAGCAGTACTTC	CASSGAGREQYF	.	.	TRBJ2-7	TRBV6-5
TGTGCCAGCACCTATTATAGCAATCAGCCCCAGCATTTT	CASTYYSNQPQHF	.	.	TRBJ1-5	TRBV2
TGCGCCAGTGCCGGGGAGGGTAGGGGCAATGAGCAGTTCTTC	CASAGEGRGNEQFF	TRBD2	.	TRBJ2-1	TRBV5-1